Sequencing of this TCR beta chain was carried out in a study of T cell responses to AZD1222 COVID-19 vaccine. The CDR3 covers 12 residues. Trimming shortened V by 10 bases and J by 7 bases, and 14 bases separated the two germline ends. Germline CDR1 MNHEY, CDR2 SVGAGI. TCRdb's table, derived via immunoSEQ multiplex PCR, lists solely in-frame clones and lacks some. The sample shows tens of thousands of clones, roughly 84% of them seen only once. The receptor comes from an adult who received the AZD1222 COVID-19 vaccine. The V call is TRBV6-5, the J call TRBJ1-3; a weak D match, TRBD1 (5 bases). The sample consisted of peripheral blood, taken 28 days after the second AZD1222 dose. This chain's CDR3 is CAITWGLNTIYF. Written as DNA, the CDR3 is TGTGCCATCACCTGGGGGTTGAACACCATATATTTT.